One and the same sample provided the 22 T cell receptor beta chains below, sequenced in a study of T cell responses to AZD1222 COVID-19 vaccine. Libraries were prepared by immunoSEQ multiplex PCR; TCRdb keeps only in-frame clonotypes and omits some of them. The repertoire holds approximately 140,000 clones, with approximately 90% as singletons. Sample: peripheral blood, taken on day 0 of AZD1222 vaccination. Receptor source: an adult in good health.

This chain links TRBV7-2 with TRBJ2-5; TRBD1 is a possible D gene (5 bases). V was clipped by 1 base and J by 5 bases, with 20 bases between them. CDR1 is SGHTA, CDR2 FQGNSA, per germline. The CDR3 extends over 17 amino acids. The CDR3 reads CASSLGVVQGLMETQYF. The CDR3 DNA reads TGTGCCAGCAGCTTAGGAGTTGTTCAGGGATTGATGGAGACCCAGTACTTC.

The V gene is TRBV27, the J gene TRBJ2-5; TRBD2 agrees at 12 bases. The CDR3 spans 15 residues. Trimming removed 4 bases from V and 5 bases from J; junction bases left unmatched: 5. Germline lookup yields CDR1 MNHEY and CDR2 SMNVEV (reference sequence). CDR3 DNA sequence: TGTGCCAGCAGTTGGACTAGCGGGATCCGGGAGACCCAGTACTTC. Amino acids: CASSWTSGIRETQYF.

This chain uses TRBV3-1 (or the pseudogene TRBV3-2) with TRBJ2-7; tentative D call: TRBD2 (6 bases). V was shortened by 5 bases and J by 0 bases, with 14 bases between the two germline ends. The CDR3 loop spans 15 amino acids. In germline, CDR1 is LGHDT, CDR2 YNNKEL (reference sequence). CDR3 loop: CASSDRLDRSYEQYF. DNA for the CDR3: TGTGCCAGCAGCGATCGACTAGATCGCTCCTACGAGCAGTACTTC.

This sequence joins TRBV27 and TRBJ2-7; TRBD2 matches 9 bases. This CDR3 is 15 amino acids long. The germline V gene encodes CDR1 MNHEY and CDR2 SMNVEV (reference sequence). After removal of 6 bases from V and 0 bases from J, the junction contained 6 bases not matched to a gene. CDR3 nucleotide sequence: TGTGCCAGCAGACTAGCGGGTAGGAGCTCCTACGAGCAGTACTTC. Translating it yields CASRLAGRSSYEQYF.

The chain joins TRBV12-3 or TRBV12-4 to TRBJ2-5; D not certain. CDR3 length equals 12 residues. V lost 2 bases to trimming and J lost 3 bases, with 4 bases between them. CDR3 sequence reads: CASSLTEETQYF. In DNA form, the CDR3 reads TGTGCCAGCAGTTTAACAGAAGAGACCCAGTACTTC.

The V gene is TRBV28, the J gene TRBJ2-2, with 9 bases that match TRBD1. In germline, CDR1 is MDHEN, CDR2 SYDVKM. V was clipped by 3 bases and J by 5 bases; unmatched bases: 16. CDR3 length: 19 residues. DNA for the CDR3: TGTGCCAGCAGTTTCTCGTGGTCGGACAGGGGAGATAGTACCGGGGAGCTGTTTTTT. Its protein is CASSFSWSDRGDSTGELFF.

The chain links TRBV27 to TRBJ2-2; D uncertain. This CDR3 is 15 amino acids long. Looked up from germline, CDR1 is MNHEY and CDR2 is SMNVEV (reference sequence). V was cut by 6 bases and J by 8 bases, with 19 bases left in between. The CDR3 sequence: CASSPLVRVGGELFF. The DNA for the CDR3 is TGTGCCAGCAGCCCCCTAGTTAGGGTAGGGGGGGAGCTGTTTTTT.

This sequence joins TRBV7-2 and TRBJ1-2; D unclear. V lost 4 bases, J lost 2 bases, and 8 bases lay in between. This CDR3 spans 13 amino acids. CDR1 is SGHTA and CDR2 is FQGNSA in the germline V gene. The CDR3 nucleotides are TGTGCCAGCAGCTCGGGCCCAAACTATGGCTACACCTTC. Protein product: CASSSGPNYGYTF.

The genes are TRBV5-5 and TRBJ2-1; 10 nucleotides match TRBD2. Unmatched junction bases numbered 7, after V lost 4 bases and J lost 0 bases. The germline V gene has CDR1 SGHKS and CDR2 YYEKEE (reference sequence). The CDR3 length is 17 residues. The chain's CDR3 is CASSQAVAGGSYNEQFF. In DNA form, the CDR3 reads TGTGCCAGCAGCCAGGCGGTAGCGGGAGGCTCCTACAATGAGCAGTTCTTC.

This chain connects TRBV15 to TRBJ2-1; D is unresolved. The germline V and J ends were trimmed by 0 bases and 1 base, with 13 bases remaining between them. The CDR3 totals 17 residues. The germline V gene encodes CDR1 LNHNV and CDR2 YYDKDF (reference sequence). CDR3 coding DNA: TGTGCCACCAGCAGAGATGGAGTAGTCTCTTCCTACAATGAGCAGTTCTTC. Translated: CATSRDGVVSSYNEQFF.

This clone was seen repeatedly, ten times or more. The chain is built from TRBV4-2 and TRBJ2-1; 7 bases are shared with TRBD2. V dropped 5 bases and J dropped 4; count of bases not matched to a gene: 8. Germline values: CDR1 LGHNA, CDR2 YNFKEQ. The CDR3 sequence is 15 residues long. The CDR3 DNA is TGTGCCAGCAGCTCGGACCGGGAGGCTTACAATGAGCAGTTCTTC. Its translation is CASSSDREAYNEQFF.

The rearrangement uses TRBV9 and TRBJ1-3; D unclear. The CDR3 contains 16 residues. Germline CDR1 reads SGDLS; CDR2 reads YYNGEE. The germline V and J ends were trimmed by 0 bases and 0 bases, with 10 bases remaining between them. CDR3 in amino acids: CASSVAGILSGNTIYF. As DNA, the CDR3 is TGTGCCAGCAGCGTAGCGGGGATTCTCTCTGGAAACACCATATATTTT.

This chain connects TRBV7-9 to TRBJ2-1; D is possibly TRBD1 or TRBD2 (6 bases each). The V gene lost 5 bases and the J gene lost 4 bases, with 15 bases spanning the gap. This CDR3 region has 15 residues. Germline V gene sequence: CDR1 SEHNR, CDR2 FQNEAQ (reference sequence). Here the CDR3 DNA reads TGTGCCAGCAGCCGGGGGCGGACACCTTACAATGAGCAGTTCTTC. Its translation is CASSRGRTPYNEQFF.

This rearrangement joins TRBV21-1 to TRBJ1-3. TRBV21-1 is marked as a pseudogene. The CDR3 length is 12 residues. CDR3 sequence reads: CARGGTGNTIYF. The DNA of the CDR3 is TGTGCCAGGGGGGGGACTGGAAACACCATATATTTT.

The chain carries TRBV18 and TRBJ1-3, with D perhaps matching TRBD1 (6 bases). The V and J ends lost 3 bases and 0 bases respectively, with 15 bases between them. The CDR3 totals 17 residues. Germline CDR1 KGHSH, CDR2 LQKENI. The CDR3 region has the DNA TGTGCCAGCTCACCCACCCCCGACAGGAACTCTGGAAACACCATATATTTT. Protein sequence: CASSPTPDRNSGNTIYF.

The V and J genes are TRBV6-5 and TRBJ1-2; 7 bases are a match to TRBD1. V trimming: 4 bases; J trimming: 5 bases; junction bases outside the gene matches: 10. The CDR3 covers 15 residues. From germline, CDR1 is MNHEY and CDR2 SVGAGI. The CDR3 sequence: CASSSTLGTAYGYTF. In DNA form, the CDR3 reads TGTGCCAGCAGTTCCACCCTAGGGACAGCTTATGGCTACACCTTC.

This chain connects TRBV19 to TRBJ1-1, with a tentative D call TRBD1 (5 bases). This CDR3 comprises 14 residues. Germline V gives CDR1 LNHDA, CDR2 SQIVND (reference sequence). V lost 4 bases to trimming and J lost 4 bases, with 13 bases between them. The DNA for the CDR3 is TGTGCCAGTAGTACCTTACAGGTGATCACTGAAGCTTTCTTT. Protein product: CASSTLQVITEAFF.

The chain employs TRBV2 and TRBJ1-2; 7 bases match TRBD1. Germline CDR1 reads SNHLY; CDR2 reads FYNNEI. This CDR3 has 12 residues. J was trimmed by 9 bases and V by 8 bases; bases with no gene match: 9. The CDR3 nucleotides read TGTGCCAGCCGGACAGGCCAACTAAGCTACACCTTC. As protein: CASRTGQLSYTF.

The chain joins TRBV19 to TRBJ2-1; 10 bases map to TRBD2. Per germline, CDR1 LNHDA and CDR2 SQIVND (reference sequence). The CDR3 spans 14 residues. Losses at the gene ends were 4 bases for V and 9 bases for J; bases not matched to a gene: 6. Written as DNA, the CDR3 is TGTGCCAGTAGTACCAGCGGGAGGGCCGGTGAGCAGTTCTTC. It specifies CASSTSGRAGEQFF.

This clone was counted a few times. V usage is TRBV6-5 and J usage is TRBJ1-1; 8 positions agree with TRBD1. The CDR3 spans 15 residues. V lost 6 bases to trimming and J lost 2 bases; unmatched junction nucleotides: 8. Germline loops: CDR1 MNHEY, CDR2 SVGAGI. The CDR3, as DNA: TGTGCCAGCAGGGACCGGGACAGGATTAACACTGAAGCTTTCTTT. The encoded protein is CASRDRDRINTEAFF.

The J gene is TRBJ2-1, the V gene TRBV7-3; 7 positions match TRBD1. After removal of 5 bases from V and 0 bases from J, the junction contained 7 bases not matched to a gene. The germline V gene has CDR1 SGHTA and CDR2 FQGTGA. The CDR3 length is 16 residues. The CDR3 spells CASSTRQGDSYNEQFF. The CDR3 DNA follows: TGTGCCAGCAGCACTAGACAGGGCGACTCCTACAATGAGCAGTTCTTC.

This chain links TRBV7-2 with TRBJ2-1; the D gene is possibly TRBD2 (6 bases). The CDR3 contains 16 residues. Germline CDR1 SGHTA, CDR2 FQGNSA. V lost 5 bases, J lost 4 bases, and 18 bases lay in between. The CDR3 loop is CASSREVAPVYNEQFF. CDR3 nucleotide sequence: TGTGCCAGCAGCAGGGAGGTAGCGCCCGTTTACAATGAGCAGTTCTTC.